Detailed here is one T cell receptor (beta chain). Its antigen is unknown. These data are taken from a study of cytomegalovirus exposure and HLA in healthy donors. General study points: In terms of immune exposure information, only CMV serostatus was available.

This CDR3 spans 13 amino acids. V was pared by 4 bases and J by 1 base, with 7 bases between. Germline V gene lookup returns CDR1 SNHLY and CDR2 FYNNEI. The PCR made use of 60 Vbeta and 13 Jbeta primers. Clones were read by immunoSEQ multiplex PCR, and TCRdb kept only the in-frame ones, dropping some. The sample shows roughly 120,000 clones, 77% of them seen only once. The specimen was PBMCs. V usage is TRBV2 and J usage is TRBJ1-1; D is uncertain. The source of this sequence is a woman aged 40 to 55 in good health and CMV-seropositive. The DNA of the CDR3 is TGTGCCAGCAGTGGTCTCCCGAACACTGAAGCTTTCTTT. Protein product: CASSGLPNTEAFF.